This T cell receptor (beta chain) originates from a study of cytomegalovirus exposure and HLA in healthy donors. On this clone itself: What it binds is not known.

Vbeta (60) and Jbeta (13) primers were used in the PCR. Profiled with immunoSEQ multiplex PCR; TCRdb holds only in-frame clones, not every one. Of about 150,000 clones detected, approximately 78% appear once; the ten largest clones hold roughly 7.8%. Overall study results and limits: In a later analysis, productive TCRs from donors in an Asian-associated ancestry cluster reportedly carried fewer N-insertions than the cohort mean. It was reported that the classifier diagnosed cytomegalovirus status with high specificity and sensitivity in both the original and validation cohorts. In a later analysis, HLA-associated TCR beta chains were more clonally expanded than equally common others. An assumption of roughly uniform sequencing depth across donors underlay the presence/absence analyses.

Trimming shortened V by 5 bases and J by 4 bases, and 15 bases separated the two germline ends. Germline V lookup: CDR1 MNHEY, CDR2 SVGAGI. CDR3 length: 15 amino acids. This sequence was found in a woman aged 45-59 years in good health and CMV-seropositive. The V call is TRBV6-5, the J call TRBJ2-1, with TRBD2 as a possible D gene (5 bases). What was sequenced was PBMCs. This CDR3 is CASSPFGGGYNEQFF. CDR3 nucleotide sequence: TGTGCCAGCAGTCCTTTTGGAGGCGGTTACAATGAGCAGTTCTTC.